These 20 T cell receptor beta chains were all obtained from the same sample, sequenced in a study of blood T cell repertoires in COVID-19. Repertoires were generated with immunoSEQ multiplex PCR, while TCRdb's copy carries only in-frame clones and drops some. The sample lists over 40,000 clones, under 95% occurring once. Material for sequencing was peripheral blood. The receptors were sampled from an older man with active COVID-19.

The CDR3 sequence: CASSLDPQEFYEQYF. CDR3 coding DNA: TGTGCCAGCAGCTTAGATCCACAGGAGTTCTACGAGCAGTACTTC. This chain connects TRBV11-2 to TRBJ2-7; TRBD1 is a possible D gene (5 bases). CDR1 and CDR2 (germline): SGHAT, FQNNGV. The germline V and J ends were trimmed by 0 bases and 3 bases, with 12 bases remaining between them. The CDR3 runs 15 residues. Looking up the rest from reference TRBV11-2 and TRBJ2-7 gives the full variable domain: EAGVAQSPRYKIIEKRQSVAFWCNPISGHATLYWYQQILGQGPKLLIQFQNNGVVDDSQLPKDRFSAERLKGVDSTLKIQPAKLEDSAVYLCASSLDPQEFYEQYFGPGTRLTVT.

The chain couples TRBV5-1 to TRBJ2-7; 7 bases map to TRBD1. V shed 5 bases and J 2 bases; nucleotides not matched to a gene: 7. CDR1 SGHRS and CDR2 YFSETQ come from the germline V gene. CDR3 length: 14 amino acids. The CDR3 nucleotides read TGCGCCAGCAGTTCCGGGACAGACCCCTACGAGCAGTACTTC. It yields the protein CASSSGTDPYEQYF.

CDR3 DNA sequence: TGTGCCGTTCGGAGCGGCCTTTCGTACGAGCAGTACTTC. It translates to CAVRSGLSYEQYF. The chain uses TRBV7-2 and TRBJ2-7, with D possibly matching TRBD2 (5 bases). Trimming pared 11 bases from V and 4 bases from J, leaving 18 bases between. This CDR3 region has 13 residues. Germline V gene lookup returns CDR1 SGHTA and CDR2 FQGNSA.

J is TRBJ2-1 and V is TRBV5-1; 8 bases match TRBD2. CDR1 is SGHRS and CDR2 is YFSETQ in the germline V gene. The CDR3 runs to 13 residues. V shed 3 bases, J shed 7 bases, and the junction held 3 bases outside the gene matches. CDR3 DNA sequence: TGCGCCAGCAGCTCCGGGGGGGTAAATGAGCAGTTCTTC. Its protein is CASSSGGVNEQFF.

This clone was counted a few times. The rearrangement joins TRBV2 to TRBJ1-2, with 7 bases matching TRBD1. Germline V gives CDR1 SNHLY, CDR2 FYNNEI. The V gene end was trimmed by 1 base and the J gene end by 11 bases; junction bases not matched to a gene: 7. The length of the CDR3 is 13 residues. The CDR3 nucleotides are TGTGCCAGCAGTGAAGTGAGGGGGACAGATTACACCTTC. The encoded protein is CASSEVRGTDYTF.

This rearrangement joins TRBV5-1 to TRBJ2-5; 7 positions match TRBD2. The CDR3 extends over 14 amino acids. V shed 0 bases and J 3 bases; nucleotides not matched to a gene: 2. Per germline, CDR1 SGHRS and CDR2 YFSETQ. The CDR3 spells CASSLESGKETQYF. The DNA of the CDR3 is TGCGCCAGCAGCTTGGAGAGCGGGAAAGAGACCCAGTACTTC.

The chain couples TRBV3-1 (or the pseudogene TRBV3-2) to TRBJ2-3; D call uncertain. Looked up from germline, CDR1 is LGHDT and CDR2 is YNNKEL (reference sequence). CDR3 length equals 16 residues. V was shortened by 1 base and J by 2 bases, with 13 bases between the two germline ends. The CDR3 DNA follows: TGTGCCAGCAGCCAAGGCTTGCAGGCCCTCACAGATACGCAGTATTTT. Its protein is CASSQGLQALTDTQYF.

This rearrangement joins TRBV18 to TRBJ2-7; a weak D match, TRBD2 (5 bases). The CDR3 has 13 residues. Between the trimmed V and J ends, which lost 6 bases and 4 bases, there was a span of 13 bases. Germline CDR1 and CDR2: KGHSH and LQKENI. The CDR3, as DNA: TGTGCCAGCTCCCGGGATATACTTTACGAGCAGTACTTC. Translation gives CASSRDILYEQYF.

V gene TRBV25-1 combines with J gene TRBJ1-3, with D possibly being TRBD1 (5 bases). V lost 7 bases, J lost 0 bases, and 19 bases lay in between. This CDR3 is built from 17 residues. Germline assignment: CDR1 MGHDK and CDR2 SYGVNS. CDR3 sequence (DNA): TGTGCCAGCATTTCCCGCGGCAGGGCGAGCTCTGGAAACACCATATATTTT. This translates into CASISRGRASSGNTIYF.

This clone was picked up one time. Germline is not matched at one junction end, which may reflect a read error. The genes are TRBV7-7 and TRBJ1-2; D not resolved. The CDR3 has 16 amino acids. Germline CDR1 is SSHAT and CDR2 is FNYEAQ (reference sequence). The CDR3 is CASSLATRTVDYGYTF. CDR3 nucleotide sequence: TGTGCTAGCAGCTTAGCGACGAGGACTGTGGACTATGGCTACACCTTC.

The chain links TRBV5-1 to TRBJ2-5; TRBD1 aligns across 7 bases. The germline gives CDR1 SGHRS, CDR2 YFSETQ. The junction had 9 bases not matched to a gene; V was cut back by 0 bases and J by 4 bases. The CDR3 has 16 amino acids. The CDR3 DNA sequence: TGCGCCAGCAGCTTGGGATCCAGGGGGATAGGAGAGACCCAGTACTTC. This gives the protein CASSLGSRGIGETQYF.

V and J are TRBV3-1 (or the pseudogene TRBV3-2) and TRBJ2-5, with 8 positions matching TRBD2. Germline CDR1 and CDR2: LGHDT and YNNKEL (reference sequence). CDR3 length: 15 amino acids. J was trimmed by 1 base and V by 2 bases; bases with no gene match: 3. The DNA of the CDR3 is TGTGCCAGCAGCCAACGTAGCGGGGTCCAAGAGACCCAGTACTTC. Protein: CASSQRSGVQETQYF.

The V call is TRBV3-1 (or the pseudogene TRBV3-2), the J call TRBJ1-3; TRBD1 aligns across 9 bases. V was pared by 2 bases and J by 0 bases, with 5 bases of the junction left unmatched. The germline CDR1 and CDR2 sequences are LGHDT and YNNKEL (reference sequence). The CDR3 has 17 residues. CDR3 residues: CASSQPTGGSSGNTIYF. CDR3 DNA: TGTGCCAGCAGCCAACCAACAGGGGGCTCCTCTGGAAACACCATATATTTT.

The chain is built from TRBV28 and TRBJ2-7; D unclear. Germline values: CDR1 MDHEN, CDR2 SYDVKM. There are 14 residues in the CDR3. Trimming removed 3 bases from V and 2 bases from J, with 11 bases in between. This CDR3 reads CASSFSDGTYEQYF. The CDR3 DNA reads as TGTGCCAGCAGTTTCAGCGACGGCACCTACGAGCAGTACTTC.

The chain carries TRBV19 and TRBJ2-4, with TRBD1 matching over 7 bases. J gave up 2 bases and V 10 bases, and 8 bases lay outside the gene matches. CDR1 is LNHDA, CDR2 SQIVND, per germline (reference sequence). This CDR3 comprises 14 residues. The CDR3 nucleotides read TGTGCCACCGGATCGACAGGGTCCAAAAACATTCAGTACTTC. It is translated as CATGSTGSKNIQYF.

V is TRBV25-1 and J is TRBJ1-6; 10 nucleotides match TRBD1. CDR1 and CDR2 from the germline V gene are MGHDK and SYGVNS. Trimming cost V 6 bases and J 7 bases; bases outside gene matches: 3. There are 14 residues in the CDR3. The CDR3 here is CASRRGQGNSPLHF. DNA for the CDR3: TGTGCCAGCAGACGGGGACAGGGGAATTCACCCCTCCACTTT.

The chain combines TRBV6-1 with TRBJ1-2; no clear D. The CDR3 has 12 amino acids. Trimming stripped 2 bases from V and 2 bases from J, with 3 bases between. CDR1 and CDR2 from the germline V gene are MNHNS and SASEGT. CDR3 bases: TGTGCCAGCAGTGAATCAAACTATGGCTACACCTTC. This sequence encodes CASSESNYGYTF.

The V and J genes are TRBV7-8 and TRBJ1-1, with D maybe TRBD1 (5 bases). The CDR3 totals 15 residues. The V end lost 4 bases, the J end lost 1 base, and 13 bases lay between the germline ends. Germline CDR1 reads SGHVS; CDR2 reads FQNEAQ. The CDR3 nucleotides read TGTGCCAGCAGCTCCCGGACAAGGGGGAACACTGAAGCTTTCTTT. This sequence encodes CASSSRTRGNTEAFF.

This chain connects TRBV30 to TRBJ2-1, with TRBD2 matching over 15 bases. CDR1 and CDR2 from the germline V gene are GTSNPN and SVGIG (reference sequence). V dropped 1 base and J dropped 12; count of bases not matched to a gene: 19. The CDR3 sequence is 19 residues long. The CDR3 coding sequence is TGTGCCTGGAGTGGGATCCGTGGCGATTGGACTAGCGGGGGGGCCCGGCAGTTCTTC. It encodes CAWSGIRGDWTSGGARQFF.

The chain uses TRBV9 and TRBJ2-7; no reliable D call. The germline V gene encodes CDR1 SGDLS and CDR2 YYNGEE. V was shortened by 0 bases and J by 0 bases, with 7 bases between the two germline ends. This CDR3 contains 14 residues. The CDR3 loop reads CASSVAVTSYEQYF. CDR3 coding DNA: TGTGCCAGCAGCGTAGCAGTAACCTCCTACGAGCAGTACTTC.